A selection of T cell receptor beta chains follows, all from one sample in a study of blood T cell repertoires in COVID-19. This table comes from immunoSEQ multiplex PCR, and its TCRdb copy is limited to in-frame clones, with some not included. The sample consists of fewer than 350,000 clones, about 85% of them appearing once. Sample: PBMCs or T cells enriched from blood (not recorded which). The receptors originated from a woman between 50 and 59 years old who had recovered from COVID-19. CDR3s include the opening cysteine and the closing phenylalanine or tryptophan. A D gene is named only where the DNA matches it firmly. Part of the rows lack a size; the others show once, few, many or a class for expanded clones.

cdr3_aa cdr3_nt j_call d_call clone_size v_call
CAWSWTGLGNTEAFF TGTGCCTGGAGTTGGACAGGGCTGGGGAACACTGAAGCTTTCTTT TRBJ1-1 TRBD1 few TRBV30
CASNSGGFYEQYF TGTGCCAGCAACTCGGGGGGGTTCTACGAGCAGTACTTC TRBJ2-7 TRBD2 NA TRBV2
CASSFAGTVNTGELFF TGTGCCAGCAGTTTCGCCGGGACAGTTAACACCGGGGAGCTGTTTTTT TRBJ2-2 TRBD1 NA TRBV6-2/TRBV6-3
CASSLTGGRTEAFF TGCGCCAGCAGCCTGACAGGGGGGAGAACTGAAGCTTTCTTT TRBJ1-1 TRBD1 NA TRBV4-1
CASSQETPWGGSNQPQHF TGTGCCAGCAGCCAAGAAACCCCGTGGGGAGGGAGCAATCAGCCCCAGCATTTT TRBJ1-5 NA once TRBV3-1/TRBV3-2
CASSLPTRQGGYTF TGTGCCAGCAGCTTGCCTACTCGACAGGGTGGCTACACCTTC TRBJ1-2 TRBD1 NA TRBV5-4
CASSDVYGGSVGTEAFF TGTGCCAGCAGTGATGTGTATGGGGGGTCGGTTGGCACTGAAGCTTTCTTT TRBJ1-1 NA NA TRBV25-1
CASSPLAGEYEQYF TGTGCCAGCTCACCACTAGCGGGAGAATACGAGCAGTACTTC TRBJ2-7 TRBD2 NA TRBV18
CASSTVGQAEEQFF TGTGCCAGCAGCACGGTCGGACAGGCAGAGGAGCAGTTCTTC TRBJ2-1 TRBD1 NA TRBV11-3
CASRTGLDSTDTQYF TGCGCCAGTCGAACAGGGTTAGACTCAACAGATACGCAGTATTTT TRBJ2-3 NA NA TRBV5-1
CASSVLAGGNTGELFF TGTGCCAGCAGCGTATTAGCGGGGGGGAACACCGGGGAGCTGTTTTTT TRBJ2-2 TRBD2 once TRBV9
CASSDGTGGMNTEAFF TGTGCCAGCAGTGATGGGACAGGAGGGATGAACACTGAAGCTTTCTTT TRBJ1-1 TRBD1 NA TRBV2
CASSIEQGAEGYTF TGTGCCAGCAGCATCGAACAGGGGGCGGAAGGCTACACCTTC TRBJ1-2 TRBD1 NA TRBV7-9
CASSTGLVETQYF TGTGCCAGCAGCACCGGACTAGTGGAGACCCAGTACTTC TRBJ2-5 TRBD2 NA TRBV5-8
CASGGEGGNQPQHF TGTGCCAGCGGAGGGGAGGGGGGTAATCAGCCCCAGCATTTT TRBJ1-5 NA NA TRBV2
CASSRRDRQKSYEQYF TGTGCCAGCAGCCGCCGGGACAGACAAAAGTCCTACGAGCAGTACTTC TRBJ2-7 TRBD1 NA TRBV7-9
CASMGGLYGYTF TGTGCCAGCATGGGGGGACTCTATGGCTACACCTTC TRBJ1-2 NA NA TRBV6-5
CASSWGGMNTEAFF TGTGCCAGCAGCTGGGGGGGCATGAACACTGAAGCTTTCTTT TRBJ1-1 NA NA TRBV5-8
CASSWARSYEQYF TGCGCCAGCAGCTGGGCCAGGTCCTACGAGCAGTACTTC TRBJ2-7 NA NA TRBV5-1
CASSEGREETQYF TGTGCCAGCAGTGAAGGGAGGGAAGAGACCCAGTACTTC TRBJ2-5 NA NA TRBV6-1
CASSQDLVKPYEQYF TGCGCCAGCAGCCAAGATTTAGTTAAGCCCTACGAGCAGTACTTC TRBJ2-7 NA NA TRBV4-3
CASSTGTGGYGELFF TGTGCCAGCAGCACAGGGACAGGGGGGTACGGGGAGCTGTTTTTT TRBJ2-2 TRBD1 NA TRBV7-7
CASSLRGNARHAEAFF TGTGCCAGCAGTTTACGAGGGAACGCACGCCATGCTGAAGCTTTCTTT TRBJ1-1 NA NA TRBV27
CASSPPSETQYF TGTGCCAGCAGCCCCCCCTCGGAGACCCAGTACTTC TRBJ2-5 NA NA TRBV4-2
CATSRDRGYGYTF TGTGCCACCAGTAGGGACAGGGGATATGGCTACACCTTC TRBJ1-2 TRBD1 NA TRBV6-5
CASSPTGSNQPQHF TGTGCCAGCAGCCCTACGGGATCTAATCAGCCCCAGCATTTT TRBJ1-5 NA NA TRBV7-2
CASSEPSGGVSNEQFF TGTGCCAGCAGCGAACCAAGCGGGGGGGTATCCAATGAGCAGTTCTTC TRBJ2-1 TRBD2 NA TRBV9
CASSLAEGIDTQYF TGTGCCAGCAGCCTCGCGGAGGGGATAGATACGCAGTATTTT TRBJ2-3 NA NA TRBV3-1/TRBV3-2
CASSLEASDTEAFF TGTGCCAGCAGCTTAGAAGCCTCGGACACTGAAGCTTTCTTT TRBJ1-1 NA NA TRBV7-2
CASRGQGYQPQHF TGTGCCAGCAGGGGACAGGGGTATCAGCCCCAGCATTTT TRBJ1-5 TRBD1 NA TRBV12-3/TRBV12-4
CASSAGGTNQPQHF TGTGCCAGTAGTGCAGGGGGGACCAATCAGCCCCAGCATTTT TRBJ1-5 TRBD1 NA TRBV19
CATSRDNTYEQYF TGTGCCACCAGCAGAGATAATACCTACGAGCAGTACTTC TRBJ2-7 NA NA TRBV15
CASSLIGSWDRGSNEQFF TGTGCCAGCAGCCTTATAGGGTCGTGGGACAGGGGCTCCAATGAGCAGTTCTTC TRBJ2-1 TRBD1 NA TRBV3-1/TRBV3-2
CASSLGQGYGYTF TGTGCCAGTAGTCTAGGACAGGGATATGGCTACACCTTC TRBJ1-2 TRBD1 NA TRBV19
CASSRQGRNTEAFF TGTGCCAGCTCAAGACAGGGAAGAAACACTGAAGCTTTCTTT TRBJ1-1 TRBD1 NA TRBV6-5
CASSGGQVQNTEAFF TGTGCCAGCAGCGGGGGACAGGTTCAGAACACTGAAGCTTTCTTT TRBJ1-1 TRBD1 NA TRBV9
CASSGGSSGGENEQYF TGTGCCAGCAGCGGCGGGTCTAGCGGGGGGGAAAATGAGCAGTACTTC TRBJ2-7 TRBD2 NA TRBV7-9
CASSSFKGHGYEQYF TGTGCCAGCAGTTCCTTTAAGGGGCATGGCTACGAGCAGTACTTC TRBJ2-7 NA once TRBV28
CASSILQGNTEAFF TGTGCCAGTAGTATTCTACAGGGGAACACTGAAGCTTTCTTT TRBJ1-1 NA NA TRBV19
CAWGPVGQPNEKLFF TGTGCCTGGGGTCCAGTGGGACAGCCTAATGAAAAACTGTTTTTT TRBJ1-4 TRBD1 NA TRBV30
CATSRLLAGGVIQYF TGTGCCACCAGCAGACTCCTAGCGGGGGGAGTCATTCAGTACTTC TRBJ2-4 TRBD2 few TRBV15
CASSLFISGANVLTF TGTGCCAGCAGTTTATTCATCTCTGGGGCCAACGTCCTGACTTTC TRBJ2-6 NA NA TRBV28
CAWSLGAGAGDTQYF TGTGCCTGGAGTCTTGGGGCGGGGGCAGGGGATACGCAGTATTTT TRBJ2-3 NA NA TRBV30
CAWSVQGASYEQYF TGTGCCTGGAGTGTTCAGGGGGCTTCCTACGAGCAGTACTTC TRBJ2-7 TRBD1 NA TRBV30
CASRSSGRGEQYF TGTGCCAGCCGGTCGAGCGGGAGAGGAGAGCAGTACTTC TRBJ2-7 TRBD2 NA TRBV7-2
CASQGAIYGYTF TGTGCCTCACAGGGGGCTATCTATGGCTACACCTTC TRBJ1-2 TRBD1 NA TRBV28
CASSLGTGVEEKLFF TGCGCCAGCAGCTTGGGGACAGGGGTTGAGGAAAAACTGTTTTTT TRBJ1-4 TRBD1 NA TRBV5-1
CASSRGKVATYGYTF TGTGCCAGCAGCCGAGGAAAGGTGGCTACATATGGCTACACCTTC TRBJ1-2 NA NA TRBV6-5
CASSPHNTGELFF TGCGCCAGCAGCCCCCATAACACCGGGGAGCTGTTTTTT TRBJ2-2 NA NA TRBV4-1
CSAMTGGDSPLHF TGCAGCGCTATGACAGGGGGTGATTCACCCCTCCACTTT TRBJ1-6 TRBD1 NA TRBV29-1
CASSTSENTEAFF TGTGCCAGTAGTACCTCAGAGAACACTGAAGCTTTCTTT TRBJ1-1 NA once TRBV19